In this sample, the clone carrying this T cell receptor (beta chain) turned up a few times. Antigen unknown. The CDR3 is 14 residues long. The J segment lost 2 bases and the V segment lost 7 bases, leaving 8 bases of the junction unmatched. Germline loops: CDR1 SQVTM, CDR2 ANQGSEA. This sample is part of a study of beta chain features in type 1 diabetes. General observations from the study: HLA influence on TCRB rearrangement stayed unresolved here. In the patient group, naive, central memory and Treg TCRB repertoires seemed more alike than in the healthy donor group. All four CD4+ subsets of Type 1 diabetes patients contained TCRB CDR3s that were moderately but significantly shorter.

The isolated RNA, all of it, was reverse transcribed, so expressed TCRB transcripts were what got sequenced. The protocol was immunoSEQ multiplex PCR, while the TCRdb copy is restricted to in-frame clones and leaves out a portion. This sample carries 230,000 or so clones, 15% to 20% of them seen once, and the ten largest clones take approximately 0.086%. The chain couples TRBV29-1 to TRBJ2-1; 7 nucleotides align to TRBD1. The clonotype originates from a man under 40 with type 1 diabetes. The sample comprised naive CD4+ T cells from blood. The CDR3 region has the DNA TGCAGCGCCTCCGGAAGGGGGCCCTACAATGAGCAGTTCTTC. Its protein product is CSASGRGPYNEQFF.